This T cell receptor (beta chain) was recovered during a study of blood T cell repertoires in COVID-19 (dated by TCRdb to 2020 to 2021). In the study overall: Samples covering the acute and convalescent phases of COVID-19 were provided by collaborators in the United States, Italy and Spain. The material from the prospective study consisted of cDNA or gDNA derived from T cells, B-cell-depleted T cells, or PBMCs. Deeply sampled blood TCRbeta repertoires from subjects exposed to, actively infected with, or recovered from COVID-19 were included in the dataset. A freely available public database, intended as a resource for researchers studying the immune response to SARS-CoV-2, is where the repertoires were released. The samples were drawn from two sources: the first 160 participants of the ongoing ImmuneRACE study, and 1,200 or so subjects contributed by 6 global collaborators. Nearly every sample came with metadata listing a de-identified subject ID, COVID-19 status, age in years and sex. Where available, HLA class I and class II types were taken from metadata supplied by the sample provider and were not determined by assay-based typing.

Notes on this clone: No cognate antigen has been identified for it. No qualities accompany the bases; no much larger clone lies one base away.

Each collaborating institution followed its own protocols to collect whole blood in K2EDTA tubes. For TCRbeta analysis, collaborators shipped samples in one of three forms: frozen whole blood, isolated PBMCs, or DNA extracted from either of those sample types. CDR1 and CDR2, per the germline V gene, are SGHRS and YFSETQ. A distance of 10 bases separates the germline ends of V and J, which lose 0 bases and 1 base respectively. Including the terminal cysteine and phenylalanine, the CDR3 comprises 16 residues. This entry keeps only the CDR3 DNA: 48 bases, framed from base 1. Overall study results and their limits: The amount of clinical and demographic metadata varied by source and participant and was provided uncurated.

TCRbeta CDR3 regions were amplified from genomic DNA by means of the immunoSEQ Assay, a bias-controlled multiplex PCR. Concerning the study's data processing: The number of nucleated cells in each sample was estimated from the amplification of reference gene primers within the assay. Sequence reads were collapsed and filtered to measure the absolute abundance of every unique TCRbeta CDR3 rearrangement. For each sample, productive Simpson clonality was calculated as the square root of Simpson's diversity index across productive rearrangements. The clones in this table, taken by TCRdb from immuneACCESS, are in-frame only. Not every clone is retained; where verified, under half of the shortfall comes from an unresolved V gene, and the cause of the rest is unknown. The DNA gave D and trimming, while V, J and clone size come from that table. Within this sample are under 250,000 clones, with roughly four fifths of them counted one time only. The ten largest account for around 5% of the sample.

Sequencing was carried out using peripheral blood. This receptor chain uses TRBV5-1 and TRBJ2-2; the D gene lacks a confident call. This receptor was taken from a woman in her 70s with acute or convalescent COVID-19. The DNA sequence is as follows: TGCGCCAGCAGCTTGGCCCCAGACAAGAACACCGGGGAGCTGTTTTTT. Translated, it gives CASSLAPDKNTGELFF.